This entry is about one T cell receptor (beta chain). Its antigen is not known. This CDR3 has 15 residues. V lost 5 bases, J lost 0 bases, and 6 bases stayed unmatched. Looked up from germline, CDR1 is SGHTA and CDR2 is FQGNSA. This sample is drawn from a study of tissue T cells after allogeneic stem cell transplantation. Whole-study results and caveats: Blood and spleen captured only part of the tissue TCR repertoire. Shared clones across patients were few; motif clustering revealed tissue-specific shared signatures. Some tissue clones might be persisting host cells; their alloreactivity or antigen specificity was not determined.

Retrospectively chosen non-transplant comparators had other cancers and at least five gastrointestinal samples, without known gastrointestinal disease. Sequencing used immunoSEQ multiplex PCR; TCRdb keeps in-frame clones, though not all of them. The sample consists of a few thousand clones, about 64% of them appearing once. The TCR was taken from an older female donor with lung cancer. The material was tissue from the esophagus, obtained at autopsy. This chain uses TRBV7-2 with TRBJ1-1, with TRBD1 matching over 7 bases. For the CDR3, the DNA is TGTGCCAGCAGCCCCCTGGACAGGATGAACACTGAAGCTTTCTTT. Its protein is CASSPLDRMNTEAFF.